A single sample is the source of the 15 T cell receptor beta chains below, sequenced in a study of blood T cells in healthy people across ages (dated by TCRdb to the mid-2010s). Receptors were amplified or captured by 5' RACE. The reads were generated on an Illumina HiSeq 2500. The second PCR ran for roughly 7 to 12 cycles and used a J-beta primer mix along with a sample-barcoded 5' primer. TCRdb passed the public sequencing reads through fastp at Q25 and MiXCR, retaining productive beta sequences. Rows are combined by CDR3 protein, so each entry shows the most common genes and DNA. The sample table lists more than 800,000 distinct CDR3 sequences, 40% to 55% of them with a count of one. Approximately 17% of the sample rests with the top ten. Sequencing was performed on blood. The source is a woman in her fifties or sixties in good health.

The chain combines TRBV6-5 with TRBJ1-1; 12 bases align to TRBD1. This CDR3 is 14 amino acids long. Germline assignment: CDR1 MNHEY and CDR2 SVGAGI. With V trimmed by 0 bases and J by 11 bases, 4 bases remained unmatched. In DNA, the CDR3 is TGTGCCAGCAGTTACTCGGGACAGGGGGCTGGCGCTTTCTTT. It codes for CASSYSGQGAGAFF.

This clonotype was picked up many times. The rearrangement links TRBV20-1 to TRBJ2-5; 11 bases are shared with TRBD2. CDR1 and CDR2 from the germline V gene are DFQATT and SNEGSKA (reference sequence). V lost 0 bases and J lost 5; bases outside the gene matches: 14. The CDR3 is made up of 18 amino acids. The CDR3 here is CSARDYGLGTSGLETQYF. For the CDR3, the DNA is TGCAGTGCTAGAGACTACGGCCTCGGGACTAGCGGCTTGGAGACCCAGTACTTC.

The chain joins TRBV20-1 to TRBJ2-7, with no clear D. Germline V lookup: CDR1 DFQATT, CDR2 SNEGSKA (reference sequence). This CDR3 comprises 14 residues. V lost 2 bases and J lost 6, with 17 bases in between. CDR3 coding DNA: TGCAGTGCTAGAACTACCACCCACGGGTCCGAGCAGTACTTC. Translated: CSARTTTHGSEQYF.

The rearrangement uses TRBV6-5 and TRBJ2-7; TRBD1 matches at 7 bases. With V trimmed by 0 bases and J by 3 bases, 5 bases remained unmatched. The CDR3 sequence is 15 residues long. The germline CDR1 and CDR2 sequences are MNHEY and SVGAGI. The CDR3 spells CASSYSGQPNYEQYF. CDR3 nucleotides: TGTGCCAGCAGTTACTCGGGACAGCCAAACTACGAGCAGTACTTC.

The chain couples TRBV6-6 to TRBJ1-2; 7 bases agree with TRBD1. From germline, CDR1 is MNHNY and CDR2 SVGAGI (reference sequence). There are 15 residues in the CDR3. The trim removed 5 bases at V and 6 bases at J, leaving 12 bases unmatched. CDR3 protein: CASSTTGSAWDGYTF. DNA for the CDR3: TGTGCCAGCAGTACGACAGGGTCAGCCTGGGATGGCTACACCTTC.

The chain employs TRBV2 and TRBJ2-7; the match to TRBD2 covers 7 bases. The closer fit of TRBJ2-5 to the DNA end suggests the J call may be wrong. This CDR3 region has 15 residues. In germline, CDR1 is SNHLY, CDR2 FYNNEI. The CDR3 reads CASSEWRGTGETQYF. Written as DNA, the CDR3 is TGTGCCAGCAGTGAATGGCGGGGGACTGGAGAGACCCAGTACTTC.

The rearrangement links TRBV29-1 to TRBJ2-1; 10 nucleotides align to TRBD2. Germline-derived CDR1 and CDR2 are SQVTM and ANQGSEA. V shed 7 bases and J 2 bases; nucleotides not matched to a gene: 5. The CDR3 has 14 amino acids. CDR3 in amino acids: CSAVAGGTYNEQFF. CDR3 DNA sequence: TGCAGCGCCGTAGCGGGAGGAACCTACAATGAGCAGTTCTTC.

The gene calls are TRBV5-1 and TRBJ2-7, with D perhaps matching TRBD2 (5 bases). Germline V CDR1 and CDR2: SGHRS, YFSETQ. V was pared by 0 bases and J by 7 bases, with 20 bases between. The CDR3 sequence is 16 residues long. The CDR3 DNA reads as TGCGCCAGCAGCTTGGTTGACACTAGATTGAGCAATGAGCAGTACTTC. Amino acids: CASSLVDTRLSNEQYF.

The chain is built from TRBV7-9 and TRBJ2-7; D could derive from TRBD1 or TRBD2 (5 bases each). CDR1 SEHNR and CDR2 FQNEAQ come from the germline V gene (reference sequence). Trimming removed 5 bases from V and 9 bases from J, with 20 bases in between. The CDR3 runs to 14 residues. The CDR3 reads CASSLGSGPKGQYF. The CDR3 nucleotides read TGTGCCAGCAGCCTTGGTTCGGGACCAAAGGGGCAGTACTTC. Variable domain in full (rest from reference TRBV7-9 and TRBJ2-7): DTGVSQNPRHKITKRGQNVTFRCDPISEHNRLYWYRQTLGQGPEFLTYFQNEAQLEKSRLLSDRFSAERPKGSFSTLEIQRTEQGDSAMYLCASSLGSGPKGQYFGPGTRLTVT.

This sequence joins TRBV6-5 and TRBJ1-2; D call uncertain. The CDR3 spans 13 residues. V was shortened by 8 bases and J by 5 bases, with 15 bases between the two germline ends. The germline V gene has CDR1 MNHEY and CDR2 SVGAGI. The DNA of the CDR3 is TGTGCCAGCGGGCCGGGCTCACTGTATGGCTACACCTTC. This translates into CASGPGSLYGYTF.

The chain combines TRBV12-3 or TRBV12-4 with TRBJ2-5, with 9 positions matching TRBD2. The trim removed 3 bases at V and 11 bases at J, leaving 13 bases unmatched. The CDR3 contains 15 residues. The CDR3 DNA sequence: TGTGCCAGCAGTTTTTGGCGGGAGGGCCAGAATGAGCAGTACTTC. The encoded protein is CASSFWREGQNEQYF.

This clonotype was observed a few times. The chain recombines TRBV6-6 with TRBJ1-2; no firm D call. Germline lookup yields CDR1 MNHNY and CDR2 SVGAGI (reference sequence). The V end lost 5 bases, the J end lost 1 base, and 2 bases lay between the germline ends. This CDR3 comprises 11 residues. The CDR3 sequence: CASSINYGYTF. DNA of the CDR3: TGTGCCAGCAGTATTAACTATGGCTACACCTTC.

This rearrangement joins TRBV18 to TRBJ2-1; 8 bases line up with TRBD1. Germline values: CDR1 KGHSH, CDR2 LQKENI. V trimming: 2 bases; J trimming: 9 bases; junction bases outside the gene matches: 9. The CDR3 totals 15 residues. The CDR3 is CASSPITGGLGEQFF. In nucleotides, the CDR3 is TGTGCCAGCTCACCAATTACAGGGGGACTTGGTGAGCAGTTCTTC.

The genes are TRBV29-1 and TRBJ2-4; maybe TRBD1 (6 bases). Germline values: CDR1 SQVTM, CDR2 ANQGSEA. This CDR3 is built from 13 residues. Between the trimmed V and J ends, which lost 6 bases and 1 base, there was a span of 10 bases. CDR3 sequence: CSVMRGAKNIQYF. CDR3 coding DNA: TGCAGCGTCATGAGGGGGGCCAAAAACATTCAGTACTTC.

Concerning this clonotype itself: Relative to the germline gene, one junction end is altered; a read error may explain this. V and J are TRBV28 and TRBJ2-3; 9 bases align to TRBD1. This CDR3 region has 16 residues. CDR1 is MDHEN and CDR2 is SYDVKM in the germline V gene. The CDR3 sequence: CAGSDPGTGPPDTQYF. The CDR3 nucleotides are TGTGCCGGCAGTGATCCCGGGACAGGGCCCCCAGATACGCAGTATTTT.